Listed here are 27 T cell receptor beta chains from one sample, sequenced in a study of blood T cell repertoires in COVID-19. The assay was immunoSEQ multiplex PCR, and TCRdb's table has in-frame clones only and misses some. The sample lists under 85,000 clones, roughly 89% occurring once. The sequencing input was peripheral blood. Source of these receptors: a man aged 45 to 65 with acute or convalescent COVID-19.

The rearrangement uses TRBV24-1 and TRBJ2-1; D gene ambiguous. Trimming left V 1 base short and J 10 bases short, with 10 bases between. Germline V gene sequence: CDR1 KGHDR, CDR2 SFDVKD. The CDR3 loop spans 13 amino acids. CDR3 bases: TGTGCCACCAGTGATTTCTTCCGTATCGAGCAGTTCTTC. The encoded protein is CATSDFFRIEQFF.

This chain connects TRBV20-1 to TRBJ2-3; 10 bases agree with TRBD2. The CDR3 is 16 residues long. V shed 3 bases and J 4 bases; nucleotides not matched to a gene: 10. In germline, CDR1 is DFQATT, CDR2 SNEGSKA (reference sequence). CDR3: CSASDPSGRGSDTQYF. The CDR3 DNA reads TGCAGTGCTAGTGACCCCAGCGGGAGGGGGTCAGATACGCAGTATTTT.

The J gene is TRBJ2-7, the V gene TRBV27; 8 bases map to TRBD1. The CDR3 loop spans 17 amino acids. Trimming removed 4 bases from V and 2 bases from J; junction bases left unmatched: 13. Germline V gives CDR1 MNHEY, CDR2 SMNVEV (reference sequence). In nucleotides, the CDR3 is TGTGCCAGCAGTTCCATCACCGGGACAGGAACTCCCTACGAGCAGTACTTC. Its translation is CASSSITGTGTPYEQYF.

Only one count was recorded for this clone. The sample has other DNA sequences that encode this CDR3 too. J is TRBJ2-2 and V is TRBV14, with D unclear. This CDR3 is 15 amino acids long. The germline V and J ends were trimmed by 1 base and 5 bases, with 11 bases remaining between them. Germline V gene data show CDR1 as SGHDN and CDR2 as FVKESK. For the CDR3, the DNA is TGTGCCAGCAGCCAAGCGCCCCGGGTTACCGGGGAGCTGTTTTTT. This sequence encodes CASSQAPRVTGELFF.

V and J are TRBV19 and TRBJ2-1; 7 bases line up with TRBD2. Per the germline V gene, CDR1 is LNHDA and CDR2 is SQIVND (reference sequence). The CDR3 spans 15 residues. The J segment lost 2 bases and the V segment lost 6 bases, leaving 7 bases of the junction unmatched. As DNA, the CDR3 is TGTGCCAGTAGGCCCCTCCTAGCGGCCTACAATGAGCAGTTCTTC. Translation gives CASRPLLAAYNEQFF.

The chain uses TRBV3-1 (or the pseudogene TRBV3-2) and TRBJ1-5; D perhaps matches TRBD1 (5 bases). The CDR3 loop spans 13 amino acids. Trimming pared 3 bases from V and 6 bases from J, leaving 9 bases between. In germline, CDR1 is LGHDT, CDR2 YNNKEL (reference sequence). The CDR3 is CASSQGQPQPQHF. In nucleotides, the CDR3 is TGTGCCAGCAGCCAGGGGCAGCCTCAGCCCCAGCATTTT.

This chain links TRBV11-2 with TRBJ1-6, with TRBD1 matching over 9 bases. Germline values: CDR1 SGHAT, CDR2 FQNNGV. Trimming took 5 bases from V and 9 from J; bases not matched to a gene: 5. The CDR3 runs 14 residues. CDR3 sequence reads: CASSLGQGTSPLHF. The CDR3 bases are TGTGCCAGCAGCCTAGGACAGGGGACTTCACCCCTCCACTTT.

The chain is built from TRBV7-7 and TRBJ2-3; 7 nucleotides line up with TRBD2. Germline values: CDR1 SSHAT, CDR2 FNYEAQ (reference sequence). The CDR3 loop spans 15 amino acids. The trim removed 0 bases at V and 2 bases at J, leaving 2 bases unmatched. CDR3 sequence reads: CASSLAGGVTDTQYF. CDR3 DNA sequence: TGTGCCAGCAGCTTAGCGGGAGGGGTCACAGATACGCAGTATTTT.

The rearrangement joins TRBV5-1 to TRBJ2-1; 10 bases map to TRBD2. This CDR3 has 16 amino acids. Germline V gene lookup returns CDR1 SGHRS and CDR2 YFSETQ. With V trimmed by 5 bases and J by 8 bases, 13 bases remained unmatched. The CDR3 here is CASSQSSGSTFDEQFF. The CDR3 DNA reads TGCGCCAGCAGTCAGTCTAGCGGGAGTACGTTTGATGAGCAGTTCTTC.

The chain combines TRBV2 with TRBJ2-2; 12 bases fit TRBD2. The CDR3 sequence is 16 residues long. The V segment lost 7 bases and the J segment 1 base; nucleotides outside the gene matches: 4. Germline CDR1 SNHLY, CDR2 FYNNEI. The CDR3 DNA sequence: TGTGCCAGCAATCTAGCGGGAGGGTTGAACACCGGGGAGCTGTTTTTT. This gives the protein CASNLAGGLNTGELFF.

The rearrangement uses TRBV11-2 and TRBJ2-7; TRBD1 matches 7 bases. V was clipped by 1 base and J by 4 bases; unmatched bases: 7. The CDR3 extends over 15 amino acids. Germline V CDR1 and CDR2: SGHAT, FQNNGV. The CDR3 here is CASSLATTGSYEQYF. In DNA form, the CDR3 reads TGTGCCAGCAGCTTAGCTACGACAGGGTCATACGAGCAGTACTTC.

V and J are TRBV6-5 and TRBJ2-1; maybe TRBD1 (7 bases). V lost 6 bases and J 5 bases, leaving 17 bases between the germline ends. This CDR3 region has 15 residues. In germline, CDR1 is MNHEY, CDR2 SVGAGI. This CDR3 reads CASSLTGRRDNEQFF. CDR3 coding DNA: TGTGCCAGCAGCTTGACAGGGAGGAGGGACAATGAGCAGTTCTTC.

V and J are TRBV19 and TRBJ2-7; 11 bases are shared with TRBD2. CDR1 and CDR2 (germline): LNHDA, SQIVND (reference sequence). V gave up 1 base and J gave up 6 bases; unmatched junction bases: 11. The CDR3 extends over 17 amino acids. Written as DNA, the CDR3 is TGTGCCAGTAGTATAGTCGGTAGCGGGAGGGAAGGACGCGAGCAGTACTTC. This encodes CASSIVGSGREGREQYF.

In the case of this clone: Other DNA sequences in the sample encode the same CDR3. The chain links TRBV7-8 to TRBJ2-3, with D unresolved. The V and J ends lost 1 base and 0 bases respectively, with 11 bases between them. The length of the CDR3 is 16 residues. Germline CDR1 and CDR2: SGHVS and FQNEAQ. The CDR3 nucleotides read TGTGCCAGCAGCTTAGTGACGGGTGCTAGCACAGATACGCAGTATTTT. Protein product: CASSLVTGASTDTQYF.

This clone occurred a few times. The chain recombines TRBV10-1 with TRBJ2-3; D possibly corresponds to TRBD1 (7 bases). Germline V gene data show CDR1 as WNHNN and CDR2 as SYGVQD (reference sequence). V was clipped by 7 bases and J by 2 bases, with 19 bases between them. This CDR3 has 16 residues. Here the CDR3 DNA reads TGCGCCAGCACCGGGGGACAGATCTTTTCCACAGATACGCAGTATTTT. Its translation is CASTGGQIFSTDTQYF.

V is TRBV19 and J is TRBJ1-1; TRBD1 matches 10 bases. Germline trimming cut 6 bases from V and 11 bases from J; bases unmatched to any gene: 15. The CDR3 covers 15 residues. The germline V gene encodes CDR1 LNHDA and CDR2 SQIVND (reference sequence). The CDR3 protein is CASSETRTGGLKAFF. CDR3 sequence (DNA): TGTGCCAGTAGCGAGACCCGGACAGGGGGGCTTAAGGCTTTCTTT.

The V and J genes are TRBV6-4 and TRBJ2-6; 11 bases fit TRBD2. This CDR3 spans 18 amino acids. After removal of 3 bases from V and 0 bases from J, the junction contained 4 bases not matched to a gene. Germline V CDR1 and CDR2: MRHNA, SNTAGT. This CDR3 reads CASSEGTSGGSGANVLTF. The CDR3 coding sequence is TGTGCCAGCAGTGAGGGTACTAGCGGGGGCTCTGGGGCCAACGTCCTGACTTTC.

The chain couples TRBV27 to TRBJ2-3; TRBD2 matches at 12 bases. The ends lost 5 bases at V and 6 bases at J; junction bases unmatched: 6. The CDR3 spans 15 residues. The germline V gene encodes CDR1 MNHEY and CDR2 SMNVEV (reference sequence). For the CDR3, the DNA is TGTGCCAGCAGTATAACTAGCGGGAGGTCCGATACGCAGTATTTT. Translated: CASSITSGRSDTQYF.

This sequence joins TRBV5-1 and TRBJ1-4; possible D gene TRBD1, 5 bases. V lost 2 bases, J lost 3 bases, and 14 bases lay in between. The CDR3 consists of 16 residues. Germline CDR1 reads SGHRS; CDR2 reads YFSETQ. In DNA, the CDR3 is TGCGCCAGCAGCTTTCAGGGATTGGGATCTAATGAAAAACTGTTTTTT. The encoded protein is CASSFQGLGSNEKLFF. The full variable domain, with the rest looked up from reference TRBV5-1 and TRBJ1-4, is KAGVTQTPRYLIKTRGQQVTLSCSPISGHRSVSWYQQTPGQGLQFLFEYFSETQRNKGNFPGRFSGRQFSNSRSEMNVSTLELGDSALYLCASSFQGLGSNEKLFFGSGTQLSVL.

The rearrangement uses TRBV19 and TRBJ1-4, with D maybe TRBD1 (6 bases). V shed 6 bases and J shed 3 bases, with 17 bases lying between them. Germline V gene data show CDR1 as LNHDA and CDR2 as SQIVND (reference sequence). The CDR3 runs to 16 residues. CDR3 amino acids: CASSYNVRGPNEKLFF. CDR3 DNA: TGTGCCAGTAGCTATAACGTCAGGGGCCCTAATGAAAAACTGTTTTTT.

The chain couples TRBV5-5 to TRBJ2-3; D unclear. CDR3 size: 14 residues. The V end lost 0 bases, the J end lost 0 bases, and 5 bases lay between the germline ends. Germline-derived CDR1 and CDR2 are SGHKS and YYEKEE (reference sequence). The DNA for the CDR3 is TGTGCCAGCAGCTTGGTTCCTAGCACAGATACGCAGTATTTT. It translates to CASSLVPSTDTQYF.

The V and J genes are TRBV4-1 and TRBJ2-7, with D perhaps matching TRBD2 (7 bases). This CDR3 contains 15 residues. Between the trimmed V and J ends, which lost 2 bases and 3 bases, there was a span of 14 bases. The germline V gene has CDR1 MGHRA and CDR2 YSYEKL. The CDR3 DNA is TGCGCCAGCAGCCAATTAGGGGGGGGGATCTACGAGCAGTACTTC. It translates to CASSQLGGGIYEQYF.

The chain couples TRBV1 to TRBJ1-1; the table calls TRBD1, which could not be checked here. TRBV1 is a known pseudogene. The CDR3 sequence is 22 residues long. The CDR3 protein is CTSSQDRPNYRGGIIRNTEAFF. CDR3 nucleotide sequence: TGCACCAGCAGCCAAGATCGGCCTAATTACAGGGGAGGAATCATCAGGAACACTGAAGCTTTCTTT.

A few counts support this clone. The chain combines TRBV28 with TRBJ2-5; 8 nucleotides agree with TRBD2. This CDR3 contains 16 residues. V lost 5 bases, J lost 2 bases, and 10 bases stayed unmatched. CDR1 is MDHEN, CDR2 SYDVKM, per germline. DNA for the CDR3: TGTGCCAGCAGTCACGGGCTAGCGGGTTCTCAAGAGACCCAGTACTTC. Protein product: CASSHGLAGSQETQYF.

This chain connects TRBV27 to TRBJ2-7; tentative D call: TRBD1 (6 bases). CDR1 is MNHEY, CDR2 SMNVEV, per germline (reference sequence). CDR3 length: 14 amino acids. V was cut by 2 bases and J by 4 bases, with 12 bases left in between. CDR3 amino acids: CASSLGRGGYEQYF. Written as DNA, the CDR3 is TGTGCCAGCAGTTTAGGCAGGGGTGGTTACGAGCAGTACTTC.

The V gene is TRBV28, the J gene TRBJ1-2, with 9 bases that match TRBD1. Per the germline V gene, CDR1 is MDHEN and CDR2 is SYDVKM. The CDR3 consists of 13 residues. Trimming at V came to 8 bases and at J to 2 bases, leaving 3 bases not matched to a gene. CDR3 residues: CASLGTGNYGYTF. DNA for the CDR3: TGTGCCAGCCTAGGGACAGGGAACTATGGCTACACCTTC.

V gene TRBV2 combines with J gene TRBJ2-1; 10 bases agree with TRBD2. CDR3 length equals 16 residues. The trim removed 4 bases at V and 6 bases at J, leaving 9 bases unmatched. CDR1 and CDR2 (germline): SNHLY, FYNNEI. The CDR3 sequence: CASSGLAGAHGNEQFF. The CDR3 bases are TGTGCCAGCAGTGGGCTAGCGGGGGCTCATGGCAATGAGCAGTTCTTC.